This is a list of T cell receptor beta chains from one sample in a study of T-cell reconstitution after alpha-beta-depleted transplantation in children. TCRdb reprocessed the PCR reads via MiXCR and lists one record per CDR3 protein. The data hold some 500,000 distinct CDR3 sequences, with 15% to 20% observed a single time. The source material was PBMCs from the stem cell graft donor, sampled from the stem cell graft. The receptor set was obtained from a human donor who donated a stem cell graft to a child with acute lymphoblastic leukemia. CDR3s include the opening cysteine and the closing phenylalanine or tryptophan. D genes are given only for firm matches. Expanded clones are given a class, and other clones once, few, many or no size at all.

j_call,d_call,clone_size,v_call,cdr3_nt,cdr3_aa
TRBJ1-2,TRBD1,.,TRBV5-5,TGTGCCAGCAGCTTGGCGGGGACAGAAACTCGCTATGGCTACACCTTC,CASSLAGTETRYGYTF
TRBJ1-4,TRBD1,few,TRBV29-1,TGCAGCGTTGGAGGGACAGGCGGAGCAAATGAAAAACTGTTTTTT,CSVGGTGGANEKLFF
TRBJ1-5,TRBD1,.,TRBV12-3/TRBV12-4,TGTGCCAGCAACACAGGGGATTACCGGCCCCAGCATTTT,CASNTGDYRPQHF
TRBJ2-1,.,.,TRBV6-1,TGTGCCAGCAGTACGGGACAAGGAGGGACCTCCTACAATGAGCAGTTCTTC,CASSTGQGGTSYNEQFF
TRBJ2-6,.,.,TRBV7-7,TGTGCCATCTCCGGGTCCGGGCTCTCTGGGGCCAACGTCCTGACTTTC,CAISGSGLSGANVLTF
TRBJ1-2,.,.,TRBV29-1,TGCAGCGTTGAAGGGGGACCGGAGAACTATGGCTACACCTTC,CSVEGGPENYGYTF
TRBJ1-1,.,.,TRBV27,TGTGCCAGCAGTGGGCAGGGCGTTCCCGTCAAGAACACTGAAGCTTTCTTT,CASSGQGVPVKNTEAFF
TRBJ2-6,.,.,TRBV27,TGTGCCAGCTCGGGGGCAGGAGGGGCCAACGTCCTGACTTTC,CASSGAGGANVLTF
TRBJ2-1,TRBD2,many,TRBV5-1,TGCGCCAGCAGCTTGGCTAGCGGGACCTACAATGAGCAGTTCTTC,CASSLASGTYNEQFF
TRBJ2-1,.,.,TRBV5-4,TGTGCCAGCAGCCCCGGGTCACGCGCCTCCTACAATGAGCAGTTCTTC,CASSPGSRASYNEQFF
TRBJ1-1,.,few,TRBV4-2,TGTGCCAGCAGCCAAGATCCAGGGGATGACACTGAAGCTTTCTTT,CASSQDPGDDTEAFF
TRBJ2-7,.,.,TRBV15,TGTGCCACCAGCAGCGTTCTTACGAAGGAGCAGTACTTC,CATSSVLTKEQYF
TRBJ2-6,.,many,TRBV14,TGTGCCAGCAGTCAGCAGACCTCTGGGGCCAACGTCCTGACTTTC,CASSQQTSGANVLTF
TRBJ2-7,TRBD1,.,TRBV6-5,TGTGCCAGCAGTCGAGGACAGGGTTCCTACGAGCAGTACTTC,CASSRGQGSYEQYF
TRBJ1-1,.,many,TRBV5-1,TGTGCCAGCAGCCGCGGACAGAACACTGAAGCTTTCTTT,CASSRGQNTEAFF
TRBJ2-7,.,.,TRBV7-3,TGTGCCAGCAGCACCGGACCCGGCTACGAGCAGTACTTC,CASSTGPGYEQYF
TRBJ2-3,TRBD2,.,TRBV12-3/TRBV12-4,TGTGCCAGCAGTTTAGGGGGGGGTACTTCAGATACGCAGTATTTT,CASSLGGGTSDTQYF
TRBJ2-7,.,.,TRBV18,TGTGCCAGCTCACCAAAGACGCTATACGAGCAGTACTTC,CASSPKTLYEQYF
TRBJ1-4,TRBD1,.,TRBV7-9,TGTGCCAGCAGCCGTGGACAGGGGGCCTCTTCTAGTGAAAAACTGTTTTTT,CASSRGQGASSSEKLFF
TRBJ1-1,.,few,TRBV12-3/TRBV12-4,TGTGCCAGCAGTTTTGGGGCGGGGACTGAAGCTTTCTTT,CASSFGAGTEAFF
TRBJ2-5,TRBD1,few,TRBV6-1,TGTGCCAGCACCACAGTCGGGGACAGGGGAACCCAGTACTTC,CASTTVGDRGTQYF
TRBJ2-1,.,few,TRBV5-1,TGCGCCAGCAGCTTGTCCTGGGGGCGCAATGGCGATGAGCAGTTCTTC,CASSLSWGRNGDEQFF
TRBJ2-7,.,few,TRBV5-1,TGCGCCAGCAACGAGGGGACCAACTACGAGCAGTACTTC,CASNEGTNYEQYF
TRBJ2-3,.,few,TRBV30,TGTGCCTGGAGTGTACTGGTAGCGAGCACAGATACGCAGTATTTT,CAWSVLVASTDTQYF
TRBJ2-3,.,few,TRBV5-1,TGCGCCAGCAGCTTCGACAGACCCACAGATACGCAGTATTTT,CASSFDRPTDTQYF
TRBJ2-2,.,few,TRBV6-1,TGTGCCAGCACCGGGGGCGGGACCGGGGAGCTGTTTTTT,CASTGGGTGELFF
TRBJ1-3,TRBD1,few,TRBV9,TGTGCCAGCAGCGGTCCAGGGGGTGTTGCTGGAAACACCATATATTTT,CASSGPGGVAGNTIYF
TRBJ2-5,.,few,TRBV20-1,TGCAGTGCTAGAGCCGGTGCAGACGGCGAGACCCAGTACTTC,CSARAGADGETQYF
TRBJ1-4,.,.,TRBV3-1,TGTGCCAGCAGCCAAGTTATGAAGCTACGGAATGAAAAACTGTTTTTT,CASSQVMKLRNEKLFF
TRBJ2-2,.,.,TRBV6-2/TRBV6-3,TGTGCCAGCCGTGGATACGTGGGCACCGGGGAGCTGTTTTTT,CASRGYVGTGELFF
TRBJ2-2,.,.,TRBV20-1,TGCAGTGCTCCGAAGGGTGGCTGGTCGAACACCGGGGAGCTGTTTTTT,CSAPKGGWSNTGELFF
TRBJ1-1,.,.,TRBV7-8,TGTGCCAGCAGCTTGTCCGGAAGGGACACTGAAGCTTTCTTT,CASSLSGRDTEAFF